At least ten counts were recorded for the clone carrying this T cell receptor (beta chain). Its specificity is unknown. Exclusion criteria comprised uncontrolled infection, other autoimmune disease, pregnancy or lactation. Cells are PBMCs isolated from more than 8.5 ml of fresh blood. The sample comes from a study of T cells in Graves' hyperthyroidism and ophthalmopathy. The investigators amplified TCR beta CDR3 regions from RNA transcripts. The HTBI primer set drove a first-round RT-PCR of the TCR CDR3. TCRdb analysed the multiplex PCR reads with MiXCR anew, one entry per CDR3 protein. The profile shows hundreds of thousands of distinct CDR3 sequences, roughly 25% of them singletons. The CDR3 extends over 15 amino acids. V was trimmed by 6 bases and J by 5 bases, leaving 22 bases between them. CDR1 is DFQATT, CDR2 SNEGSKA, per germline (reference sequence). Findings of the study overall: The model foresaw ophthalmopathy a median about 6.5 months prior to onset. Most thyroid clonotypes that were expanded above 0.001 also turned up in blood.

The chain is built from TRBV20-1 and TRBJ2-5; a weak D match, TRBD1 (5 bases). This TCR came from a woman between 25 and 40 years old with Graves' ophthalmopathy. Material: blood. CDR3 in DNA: TGCAGTGCAGCCTCTCCCGCTTTGGGGCTCGAGACCCAGTACTTC. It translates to CSAASPALGLETQYF.